This note documents a single T cell receptor (beta chain) sequence. The antigen is unknown. The study ran its PCR with 60 Vbeta and 13 Jbeta primers. The protocol was immunoSEQ multiplex PCR, while the TCRdb copy is restricted to in-frame clones and leaves out a portion. The sample consists of 100,000 to 120,000 clones, roughly two thirds of them appearing once. This sample was included in a study of cytomegalovirus exposure and HLA in healthy donors. General observations from the study: As was reported, the HLA-A and HLA-B alleles of most subjects were accurately predicted from TCR beta sequences.

The CDR3 consists of 17 residues. In germline, CDR1 is MNHEY, CDR2 SMNVEV (reference sequence). V shed 3 bases, J shed 0 bases, and the junction held 7 bases outside the gene matches. Participants comprised healthy donors of bone marrow. Sequences were obtained from PBMCs. The chain combines TRBV27 with TRBJ2-7, with 11 nucleotides matching TRBD2. This TCR derives from a man aged 25-40 years in good health and CMV-seronegative. The CDR3 nucleotides read TGTGCCAGCAGTTTGAGGGTAGCGGGAGGGATCTCCTACGAGCAGTACTTC. Residues: CASSLRVAGGISYEQYF.